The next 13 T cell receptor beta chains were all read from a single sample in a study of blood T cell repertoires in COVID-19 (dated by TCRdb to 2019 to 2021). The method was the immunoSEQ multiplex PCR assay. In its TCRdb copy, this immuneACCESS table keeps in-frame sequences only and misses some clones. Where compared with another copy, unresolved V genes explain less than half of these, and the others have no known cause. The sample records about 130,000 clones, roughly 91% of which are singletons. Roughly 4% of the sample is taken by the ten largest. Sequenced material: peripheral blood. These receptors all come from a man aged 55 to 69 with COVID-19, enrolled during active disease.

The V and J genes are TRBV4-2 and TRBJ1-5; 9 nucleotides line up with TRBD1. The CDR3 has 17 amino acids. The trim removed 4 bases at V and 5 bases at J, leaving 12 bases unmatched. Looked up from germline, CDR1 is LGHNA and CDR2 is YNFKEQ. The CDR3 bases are TGTGCCAGCAGCCCCTCGGCGGGACAGGGTCCTCATCAGCCCCAGCATTTT. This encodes CASSPSAGQGPHQPQHF.

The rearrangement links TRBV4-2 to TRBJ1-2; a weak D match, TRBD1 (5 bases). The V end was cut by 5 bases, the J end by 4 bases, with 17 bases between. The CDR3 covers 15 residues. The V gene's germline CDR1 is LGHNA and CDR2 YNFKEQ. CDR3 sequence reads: CASSGRGSGPYGYTF. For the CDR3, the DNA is TGTGCCAGCAGCGGCCGGGGGTCTGGGCCCTATGGCTACACCTTC.

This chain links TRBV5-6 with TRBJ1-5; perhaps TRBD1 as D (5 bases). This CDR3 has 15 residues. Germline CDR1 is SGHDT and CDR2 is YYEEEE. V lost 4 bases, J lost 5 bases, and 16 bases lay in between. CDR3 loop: CASSRSLGVDQPQHF. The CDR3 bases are TGTGCCAGCAGCCGTTCGCTAGGGGTGGATCAGCCCCAGCATTTT.

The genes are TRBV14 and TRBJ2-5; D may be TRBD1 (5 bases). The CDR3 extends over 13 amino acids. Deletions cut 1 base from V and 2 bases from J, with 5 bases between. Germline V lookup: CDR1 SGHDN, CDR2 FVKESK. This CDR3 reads CASSQGTQETQYF. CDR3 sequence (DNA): TGTGCCAGCAGCCAAGGGACACAAGAGACCCAGTACTTC.

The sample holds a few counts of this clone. CDR3 sequence reads: CASSRGTGVTYEQYF. The CDR3 coding sequence is TGTGCCAGCAGCCGCGGGACAGGGGTCACCTACGAGCAGTACTTC. V and J are TRBV13 and TRBJ2-7; TRBD1 agrees at 10 bases. This CDR3 comprises 15 residues. With V trimmed by 5 bases and J by 2 bases, 6 bases remained unmatched. From germline, CDR1 is PRHDT and CDR2 FYEKMQ (reference sequence).

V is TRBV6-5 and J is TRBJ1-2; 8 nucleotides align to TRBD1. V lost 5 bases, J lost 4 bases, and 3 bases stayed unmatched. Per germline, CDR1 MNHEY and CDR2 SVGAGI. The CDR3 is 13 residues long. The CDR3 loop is CASSPGGLYGYTF. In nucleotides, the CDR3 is TGTGCCAGCAGTCCAGGGGGCCTCTATGGCTACACCTTC.

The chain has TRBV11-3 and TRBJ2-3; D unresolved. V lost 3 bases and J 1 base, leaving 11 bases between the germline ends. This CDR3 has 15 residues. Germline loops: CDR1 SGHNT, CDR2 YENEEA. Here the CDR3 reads CASSLRSTGTDTQYF. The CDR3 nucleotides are TGTGCCAGCAGCTTGAGGTCCACTGGCACAGATACGCAGTATTTT.

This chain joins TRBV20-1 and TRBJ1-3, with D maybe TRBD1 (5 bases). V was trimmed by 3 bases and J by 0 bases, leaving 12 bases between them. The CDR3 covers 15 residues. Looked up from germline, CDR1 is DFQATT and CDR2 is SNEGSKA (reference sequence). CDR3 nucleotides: TGCAGTGCTAGTGTGGGGGGTTTCTCTGGAAACACCATATATTTT. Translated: CSASVGGFSGNTIYF.

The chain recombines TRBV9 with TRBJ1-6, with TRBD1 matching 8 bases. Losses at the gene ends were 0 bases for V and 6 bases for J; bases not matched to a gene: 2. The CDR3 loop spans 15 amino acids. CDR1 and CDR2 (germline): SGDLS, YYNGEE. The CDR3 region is CASSVGGTGNSPLHF. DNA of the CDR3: TGTGCCAGCAGCGTAGGAGGGACAGGTAATTCACCCCTCCACTTT.

Written as DNA, the CDR3 is TGTGCCAGCAGCTTAGCGCAGGGATTGGGCGAAAAACTGTTTTTT. Protein sequence: CASSLAQGLGEKLFF. The gene calls are TRBV7-2 and TRBJ1-4; possibly TRBD1 for D (5 bases). This CDR3 contains 15 residues. Trimming took off 0 bases at V and 8 bases at J, with 13 bases between the two ends. Germline V gene sequence: CDR1 SGHTA, CDR2 FQGNSA.

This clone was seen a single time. This CDR3 is CASSFPLEGGYTF. The CDR3 coding sequence is TGTGCCAGCAGTTTTCCCTTGGAGGGAGGCTACACCTTC. The chain is built from TRBV28 and TRBJ1-2; D call uncertain. V was trimmed by 3 bases and J by 8 bases, leaving 13 bases between them. In germline, CDR1 is MDHEN, CDR2 SYDVKM. The CDR3 length is 13 residues.

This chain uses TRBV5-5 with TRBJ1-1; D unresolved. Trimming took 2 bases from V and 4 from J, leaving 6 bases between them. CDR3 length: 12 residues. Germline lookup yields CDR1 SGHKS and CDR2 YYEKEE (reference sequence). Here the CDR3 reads CASSFVSTEAFF. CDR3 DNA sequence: TGTGCCAGCAGCTTTGTTAGCACTGAAGCTTTCTTT.

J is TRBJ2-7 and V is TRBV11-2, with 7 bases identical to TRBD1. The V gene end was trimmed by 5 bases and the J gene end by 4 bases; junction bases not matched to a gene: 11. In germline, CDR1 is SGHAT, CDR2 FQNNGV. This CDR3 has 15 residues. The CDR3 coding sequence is TGTGCCAGCAGCCTTAGGGAGACAGGGCAGTACGAGCAGTACTTC. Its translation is CASSLRETGQYEQYF.